These 7 T cell receptor beta chains share one sample of origin, sequenced in a study of lymphopenia after photon versus proton radiotherapy. Clones were read by immunoSEQ multiplex PCR, and TCRdb kept only the in-frame ones, dropping some. The top ten hold 2.9% of the sample, which has 37,000 or so clones, about 85% seen once. Sequencing was performed on peripheral blood, taken from a patient treated with photon-based radiotherapy. The source of these receptors is a man in his fifties or sixties with gastric cancer.

The J gene is TRBJ2-5, the V gene TRBV5-6; D remains unclear. The DNA end favors TRBJ2-7, so the J call may be wrong. This CDR3 contains 13 residues. Per germline, CDR1 SGHDT and CDR2 YYEEEE. Here the CDR3 DNA reads TGTGCCAGCAGCTTGCTCCCGGGCAACGAGCAGTACTTC. This gives the protein CASSLLPGNEQYF.

This clone was seen just once. The chain employs TRBV6-5 and TRBJ1-4, with D possibly being TRBD1 (5 bases). V was cut by 2 bases and J by 7 bases, with 14 bases left in between. Germline lookup yields CDR1 MNHEY and CDR2 SVGAGI. The CDR3 extends over 15 amino acids. The CDR3: CASSYDYQGGEKLFF. The CDR3 DNA is TGTGCCAGCAGTTACGATTACCAGGGAGGTGAAAAACTGTTTTTT.

The chain employs TRBV7-2 and TRBJ2-7; 8 bases are shared with TRBD2. With V trimmed by 0 bases and J by 5 bases, 6 bases remained unmatched. Germline lookup yields CDR1 SGHTA and CDR2 FQGNSA. The CDR3 length is 15 residues. CDR3 sequence reads: CASSLAQSGRDEQYF. The CDR3 DNA reads as TGTGCCAGCAGCTTAGCCCAAAGCGGGAGAGACGAGCAGTACTTC.

The chain combines TRBV9 with TRBJ2-1; no firm D call. The germline V gene has CDR1 SGDLS and CDR2 YYNGEE. This CDR3 has 12 amino acids. Trimming took 0 bases from V and 8 from J, leaving 6 bases between them. The CDR3 loop is CASSVDRDEQFF. DNA for the CDR3: TGTGCCAGCAGCGTAGATAGGGATGAGCAGTTCTTC.

This sequence joins TRBV16 and TRBJ1-3; unclear D gene. CDR1 and CDR2 from the germline V gene are KGHSY and FQNENV. This CDR3 has 15 amino acids. Trimming pared 4 bases from V and 0 bases from J, leaving 10 bases between. This CDR3 is CASSPSGFSGNTIYF. CDR3 DNA: TGTGCCAGCAGCCCCAGTGGTTTCTCTGGAAACACCATATATTTT.

The V and J genes are TRBV10-3 and TRBJ2-3; no definite D call. This CDR3 is built from 15 residues. V dropped 0 bases and J dropped 2 bases, with 9 bases sitting between them. Germline V lookup: CDR1 ENHRY, CDR2 SYGVKD. The CDR3 loop is CAISESNAATDTQYF. For the CDR3, the DNA is TGTGCCATCAGTGAGTCCAACGCTGCCACAGATACGCAGTATTTT.

The rearrangement joins TRBV15 to TRBJ1-5; TRBD1 aligns across 8 bases. The CDR3 sequence is 14 residues long. V shed 3 bases and J 7 bases; nucleotides not matched to a gene: 5. Germline values: CDR1 LNHNV, CDR2 YYDKDF (reference sequence). DNA of the CDR3: TGTGCCACCAGCAGCGACAGGGGTCGACAGCCCCAGCATTTT. Amino acid sequence: CATSSDRGRQPQHF.